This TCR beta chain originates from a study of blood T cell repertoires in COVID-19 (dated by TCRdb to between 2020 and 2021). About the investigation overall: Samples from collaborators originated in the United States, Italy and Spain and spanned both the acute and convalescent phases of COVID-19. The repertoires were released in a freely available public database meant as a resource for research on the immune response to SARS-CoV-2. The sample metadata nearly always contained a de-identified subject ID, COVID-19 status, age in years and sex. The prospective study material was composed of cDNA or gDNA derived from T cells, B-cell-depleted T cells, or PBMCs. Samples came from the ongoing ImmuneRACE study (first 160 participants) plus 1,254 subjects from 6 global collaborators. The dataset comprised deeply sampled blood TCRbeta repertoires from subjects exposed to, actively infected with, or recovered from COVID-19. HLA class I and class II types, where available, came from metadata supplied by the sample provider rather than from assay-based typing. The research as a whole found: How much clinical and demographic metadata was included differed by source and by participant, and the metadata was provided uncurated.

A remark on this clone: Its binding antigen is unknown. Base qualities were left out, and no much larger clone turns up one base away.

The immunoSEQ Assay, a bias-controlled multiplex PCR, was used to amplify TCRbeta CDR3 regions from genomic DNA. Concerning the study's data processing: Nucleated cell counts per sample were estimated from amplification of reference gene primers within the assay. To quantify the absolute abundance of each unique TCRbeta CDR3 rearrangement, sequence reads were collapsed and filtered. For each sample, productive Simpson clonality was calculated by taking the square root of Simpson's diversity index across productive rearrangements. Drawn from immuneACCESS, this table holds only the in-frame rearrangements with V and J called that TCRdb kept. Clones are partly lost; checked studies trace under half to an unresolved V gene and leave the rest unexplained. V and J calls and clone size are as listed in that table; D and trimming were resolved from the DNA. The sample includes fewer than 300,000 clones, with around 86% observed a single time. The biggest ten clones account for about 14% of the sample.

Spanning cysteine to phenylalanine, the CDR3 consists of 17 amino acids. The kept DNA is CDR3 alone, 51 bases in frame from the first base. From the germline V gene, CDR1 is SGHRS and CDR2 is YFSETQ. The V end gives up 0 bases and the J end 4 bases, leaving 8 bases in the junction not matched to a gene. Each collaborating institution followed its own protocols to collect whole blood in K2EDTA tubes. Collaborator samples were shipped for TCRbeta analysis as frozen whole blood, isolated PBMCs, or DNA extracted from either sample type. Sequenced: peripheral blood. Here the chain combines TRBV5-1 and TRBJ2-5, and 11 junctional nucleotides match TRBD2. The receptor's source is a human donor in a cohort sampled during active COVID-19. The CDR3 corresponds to CASSLGGTSGRGETQYF. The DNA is TGCGCCAGCAGCTTGGGGGGTACTAGCGGGAGAGGAGAGACCCAGTACTTC.